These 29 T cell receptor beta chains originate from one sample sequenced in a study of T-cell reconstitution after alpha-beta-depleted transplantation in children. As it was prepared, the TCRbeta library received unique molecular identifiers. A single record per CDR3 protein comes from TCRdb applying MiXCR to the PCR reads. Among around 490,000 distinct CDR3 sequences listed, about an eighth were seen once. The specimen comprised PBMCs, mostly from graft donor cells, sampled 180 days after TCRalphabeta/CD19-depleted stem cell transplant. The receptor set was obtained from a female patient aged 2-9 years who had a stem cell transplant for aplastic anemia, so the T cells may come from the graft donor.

CDR3 amino acids: CASIRGTSGSGPEQYF. CDR3 coding DNA: TGTGCCAGCATCCGTGGGACTAGCGGGAGCGGCCCCGAGCAGTACTTC. This chain joins TRBV6-1 and TRBJ2-7, with 14 bases that match TRBD2. The CDR3 covers 16 residues. Germline CDR1 is MNHNS and CDR2 is SASEGT. After removal of 7 bases from V and 6 bases from J, the junction contained 11 bases not matched to a gene.

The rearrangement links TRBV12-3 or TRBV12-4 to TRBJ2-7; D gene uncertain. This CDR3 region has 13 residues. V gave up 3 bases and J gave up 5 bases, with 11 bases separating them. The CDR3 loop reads CASSLGPVNEQYF. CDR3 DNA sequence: TGTGCCAGCAGTTTGGGCCCGGTAAACGAGCAGTACTTC.

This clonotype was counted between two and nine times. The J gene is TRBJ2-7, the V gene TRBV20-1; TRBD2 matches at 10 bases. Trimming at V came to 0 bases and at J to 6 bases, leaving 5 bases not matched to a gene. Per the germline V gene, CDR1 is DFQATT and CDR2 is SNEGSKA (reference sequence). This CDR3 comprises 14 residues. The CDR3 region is CSARDQRGGLEQYF. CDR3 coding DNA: TGCAGTGCTAGAGATCAGCGGGGGGGCCTCGAGCAGTACTTC.

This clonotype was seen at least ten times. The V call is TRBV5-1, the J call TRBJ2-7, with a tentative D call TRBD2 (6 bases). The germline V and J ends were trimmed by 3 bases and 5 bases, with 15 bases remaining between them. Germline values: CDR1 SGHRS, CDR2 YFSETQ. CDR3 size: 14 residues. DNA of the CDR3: TGCGCCAGCAGCTCGAGCCGCGGAGGGGACGAGCAGTACTTC. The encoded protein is CASSSSRGGDEQYF. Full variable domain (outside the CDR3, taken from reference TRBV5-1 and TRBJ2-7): KAGVTQTPRYLIKTRGQQVTLSCSPISGHRSVSWYQQTPGQGLQFLFEYFSETQRNKGNFPGRFSGRQFSNSRSEMNVSTLELGDSALYLCASSSSRGGDEQYFGPGTRLTVT.

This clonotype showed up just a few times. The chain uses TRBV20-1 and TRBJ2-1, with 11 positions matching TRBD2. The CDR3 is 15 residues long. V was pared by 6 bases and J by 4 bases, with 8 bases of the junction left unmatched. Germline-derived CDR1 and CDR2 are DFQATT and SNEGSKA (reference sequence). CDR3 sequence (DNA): TGCAGTGCGGGCCGCGGACTAGCGGGTTACAATGAGCAGTTCTTC. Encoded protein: CSAGRGLAGYNEQFF.

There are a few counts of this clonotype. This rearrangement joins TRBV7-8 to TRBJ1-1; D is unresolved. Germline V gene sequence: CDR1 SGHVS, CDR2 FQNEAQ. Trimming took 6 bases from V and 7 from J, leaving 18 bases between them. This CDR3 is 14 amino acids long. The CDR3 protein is CASSPPGGMVEAFF. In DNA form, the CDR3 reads TGTGCCAGCAGTCCCCCCGGAGGCATGGTTGAAGCTTTCTTT. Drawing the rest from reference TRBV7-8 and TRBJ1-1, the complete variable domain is GAGVSQSPRYKVAKRGQDVALRCDPISGHVSLFWYQQALGQGPEFLTYFQNEAQLDKSGLPSDRFFAERPEGSVSTLKIQRTQQEDSAVYLCASSPPGGMVEAFFGQGTRLTVV.

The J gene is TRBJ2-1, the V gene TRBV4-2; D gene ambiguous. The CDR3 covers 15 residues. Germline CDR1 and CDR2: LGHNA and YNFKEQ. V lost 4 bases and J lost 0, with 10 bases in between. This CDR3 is CASSPGFTSYNEQFF. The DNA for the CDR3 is TGTGCCAGCAGCCCCGGGTTCACCTCCTACAATGAGCAGTTCTTC.

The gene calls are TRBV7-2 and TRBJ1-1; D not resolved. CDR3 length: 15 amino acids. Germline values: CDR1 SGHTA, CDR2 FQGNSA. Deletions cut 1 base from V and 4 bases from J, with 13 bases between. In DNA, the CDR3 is TGTGCCAGCAGCTTAGACCTGAAAGGGAGCACTGAAGCTTTCTTT. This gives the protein CASSLDLKGSTEAFF. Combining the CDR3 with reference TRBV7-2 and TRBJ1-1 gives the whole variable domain GAGVSQSPSNKVTEKGKDVELRCDPISGHTALYWYRQSLGQGLEFLIYFQGNSAPDKSGLPSDRFSAERTGGSVSTLTIQRTQQEDSAVYLCASSLDLKGSTEAFFGQGTRLTVV.

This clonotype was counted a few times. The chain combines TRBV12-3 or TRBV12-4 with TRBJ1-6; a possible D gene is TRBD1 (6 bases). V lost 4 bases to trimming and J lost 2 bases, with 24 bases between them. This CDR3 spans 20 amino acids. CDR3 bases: TGTGCCAGCAGTTCGTCGGCGGTTGGGGGCAGGTTCCCCTATAATTCACCCCTCCACTTT. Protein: CASSSSAVGGRFPYNSPLHF.

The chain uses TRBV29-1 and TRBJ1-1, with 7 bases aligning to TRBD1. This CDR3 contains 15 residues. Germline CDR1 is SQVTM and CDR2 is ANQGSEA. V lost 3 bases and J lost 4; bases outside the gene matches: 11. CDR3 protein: CSVDFGRGTGTEAFF. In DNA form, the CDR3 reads TGCAGCGTTGATTTCGGCAGGGGGACGGGCACTGAAGCTTTCTTT.

In nucleotides, the CDR3 is TGTGCCAGCTCACCAAGACAGCTCACAGATACGCAGTATTTT. Its translation is CASSPRQLTDTQYF. The rearrangement uses TRBV18 and TRBJ2-3, with a possible D match to TRBD1 (5 bases). Trimming stripped 2 bases from V and 2 bases from J, with 8 bases between. From germline, CDR1 is KGHSH and CDR2 LQKENI. CDR3 length equals 14 residues.

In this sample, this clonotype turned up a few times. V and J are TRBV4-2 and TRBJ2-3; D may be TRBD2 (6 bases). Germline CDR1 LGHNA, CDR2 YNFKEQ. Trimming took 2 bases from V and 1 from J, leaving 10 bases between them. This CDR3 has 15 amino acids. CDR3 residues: CASSQTSMRTDTQYF. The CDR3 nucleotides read TGTGCCAGCAGCCAAACTAGCATGCGCACAGATACGCAGTATTTT.

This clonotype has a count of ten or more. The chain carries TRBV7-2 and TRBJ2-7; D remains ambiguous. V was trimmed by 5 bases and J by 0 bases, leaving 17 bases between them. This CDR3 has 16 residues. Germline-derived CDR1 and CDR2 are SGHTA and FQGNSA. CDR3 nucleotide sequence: TGTGCCAGCAGCCTACTCGCGGAGACGAGCTCCTACGAGCAGTACGTC. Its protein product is CASSLLAETSSYEQYV.

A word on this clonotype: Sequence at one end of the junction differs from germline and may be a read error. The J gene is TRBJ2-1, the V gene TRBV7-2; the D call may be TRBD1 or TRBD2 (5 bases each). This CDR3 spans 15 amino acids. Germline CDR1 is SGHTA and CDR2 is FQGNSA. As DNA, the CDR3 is TGTGCCAGCAGCTTATGGGCAGGGACGGGGAATGAGCATTTCTTC. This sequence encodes CASSLWAGTGNEHFF.

The CDR3 bases are TGTGCCAGCAGCTTATCAGCGGGGGGGAATGAGCAGTTCTTC. Translated, it gives CASSLSAGGNEQFF. The rearrangement joins TRBV7-6 to TRBJ2-1, with 10 bases that match TRBD2. CDR3 length equals 14 residues. V shed 2 bases and J 7 bases; nucleotides not matched to a gene: 2. Germline CDR1 SGHVS, CDR2 FNYEAQ.

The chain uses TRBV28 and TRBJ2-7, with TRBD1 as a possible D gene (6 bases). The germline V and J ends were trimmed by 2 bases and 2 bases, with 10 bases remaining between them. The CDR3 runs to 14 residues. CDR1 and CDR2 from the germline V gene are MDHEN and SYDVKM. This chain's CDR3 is CASSLEGQPYEQYF. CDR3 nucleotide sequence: TGTGCCAGCAGTTTAGAAGGACAGCCCTACGAGCAGTACTTC.

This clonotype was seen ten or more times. CDR3 loop: CSVVARLNTGELFF. The CDR3 coding sequence is TGCAGCGTTGTGGCAAGGCTTAACACCGGGGAGCTGTTTTTT. V is TRBV29-1 and J is TRBJ2-2, with no clear D. CDR3 size: 14 residues. V was trimmed by 4 bases and J by 2 bases, leaving 11 bases between them. Germline lookup yields CDR1 SQVTM and CDR2 ANQGSEA.

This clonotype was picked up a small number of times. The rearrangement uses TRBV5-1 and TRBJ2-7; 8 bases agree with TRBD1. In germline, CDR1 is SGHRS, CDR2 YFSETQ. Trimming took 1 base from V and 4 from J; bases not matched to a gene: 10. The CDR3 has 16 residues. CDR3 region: CASSLWGQDPLYEQYF. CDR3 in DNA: TGCGCCAGCAGCTTGTGGGGACAGGACCCCTTATACGAGCAGTACTTC.

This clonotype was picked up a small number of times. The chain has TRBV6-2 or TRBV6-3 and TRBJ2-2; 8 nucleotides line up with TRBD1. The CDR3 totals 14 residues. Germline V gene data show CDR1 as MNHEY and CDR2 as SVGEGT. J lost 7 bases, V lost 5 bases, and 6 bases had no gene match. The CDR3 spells CASSLDRGVGELFF. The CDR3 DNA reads TGTGCCAGCAGTCTCGACAGGGGCGTCGGGGAGCTGTTTTTT.

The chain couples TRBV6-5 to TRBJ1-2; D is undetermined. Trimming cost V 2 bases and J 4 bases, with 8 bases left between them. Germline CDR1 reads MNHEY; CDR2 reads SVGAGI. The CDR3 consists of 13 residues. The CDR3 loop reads CASSYTVRYGYTF. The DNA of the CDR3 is TGTGCCAGCAGTTACACGGTGCGCTATGGCTACACCTTC.

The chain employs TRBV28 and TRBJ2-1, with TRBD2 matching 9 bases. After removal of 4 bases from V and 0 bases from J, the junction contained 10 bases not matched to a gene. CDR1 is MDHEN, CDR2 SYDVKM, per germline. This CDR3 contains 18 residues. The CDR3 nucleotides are TGTGCCAGCAGTTATCCCCTAGCGGGGTTGAGCTCCTACAATGAGCAGTTCTTC. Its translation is CASSYPLAGLSSYNEQFF.

The CDR3 protein is CASSSQGVDYGYTF. DNA of the CDR3: TGCGCCAGCAGCTCCCAGGGGGTGGACTATGGCTACACCTTC. V usage is TRBV5-1 and J usage is TRBJ1-2, with 7 nucleotides matching TRBD1. Germline V gives CDR1 SGHRS, CDR2 YFSETQ. This CDR3 is built from 14 residues. The ends lost 3 bases at V and 3 bases at J; junction bases unmatched: 5. Drawing the rest from reference TRBV5-1 and TRBJ1-2, the complete variable domain is KAGVTQTPRYLIKTRGQQVTLSCSPISGHRSVSWYQQTPGQGLQFLFEYFSETQRNKGNFPGRFSGRQFSNSRSEMNVSTLELGDSALYLCASSSQGVDYGYTFGSGTRLTVV.

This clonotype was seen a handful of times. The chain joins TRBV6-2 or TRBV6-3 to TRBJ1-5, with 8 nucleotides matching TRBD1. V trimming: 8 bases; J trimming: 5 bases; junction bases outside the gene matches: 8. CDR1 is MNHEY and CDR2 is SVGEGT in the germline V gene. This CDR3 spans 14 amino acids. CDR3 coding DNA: TGTGCCAGCCGGAGACAGGGGATTTATCAGCCCCAGCATTTT. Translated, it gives CASRRQGIYQPQHF.

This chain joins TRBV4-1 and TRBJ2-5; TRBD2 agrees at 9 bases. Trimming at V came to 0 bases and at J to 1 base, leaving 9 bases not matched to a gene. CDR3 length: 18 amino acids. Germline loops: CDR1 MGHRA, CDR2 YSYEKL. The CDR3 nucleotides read TGCGCCAGCAGCCAAGAAAAACTAGCGGGTGGGATCCAAGAGACCCAGTACTTC. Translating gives CASSQEKLAGGIQETQYF.

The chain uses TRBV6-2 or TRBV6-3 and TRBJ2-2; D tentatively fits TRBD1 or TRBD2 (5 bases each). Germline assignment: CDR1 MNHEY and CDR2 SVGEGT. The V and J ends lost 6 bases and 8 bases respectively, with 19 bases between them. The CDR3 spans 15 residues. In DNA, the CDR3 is TGTGCCAGCAGGCGCGACGACCGGGGACCGGGGGAGCTGTTTTTT. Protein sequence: CASRRDDRGPGELFF.

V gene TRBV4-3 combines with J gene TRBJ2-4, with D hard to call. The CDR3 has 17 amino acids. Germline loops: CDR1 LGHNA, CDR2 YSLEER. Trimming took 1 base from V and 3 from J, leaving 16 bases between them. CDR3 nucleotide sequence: TGCGCCAGCAGCCAAGGCCAGAACCACCCGCTCAAAAACATTCAGTACTTC. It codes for CASSQGQNHPLKNIQYF.

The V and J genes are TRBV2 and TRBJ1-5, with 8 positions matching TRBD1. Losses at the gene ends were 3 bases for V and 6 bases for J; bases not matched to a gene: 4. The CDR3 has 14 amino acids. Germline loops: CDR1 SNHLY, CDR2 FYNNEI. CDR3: CASSEEQGVQPQHF. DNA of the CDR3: TGTGCCAGCAGTGAGGAACAGGGGGTTCAGCCCCAGCATTTT. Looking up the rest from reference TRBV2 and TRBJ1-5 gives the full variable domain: EPEVTQTPSHQVTQMGQEVILRCVPISNHLYFYWYRQILGQKVEFLVSFYNNEISEKSEIFDDQFSVERPDGSNFTLKIRSTKLEDSAMYFCASSEEQGVQPQHFGDGTRLSIL.

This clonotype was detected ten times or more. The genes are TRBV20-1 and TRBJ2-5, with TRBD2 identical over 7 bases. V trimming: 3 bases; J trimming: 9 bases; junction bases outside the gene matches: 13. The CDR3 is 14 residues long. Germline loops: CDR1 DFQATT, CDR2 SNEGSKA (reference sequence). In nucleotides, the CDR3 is TGCAGTGCTAGTGCCGGACTAGGGATTGTGGCCCAGTACTTC. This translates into CSASAGLGIVAQYF.

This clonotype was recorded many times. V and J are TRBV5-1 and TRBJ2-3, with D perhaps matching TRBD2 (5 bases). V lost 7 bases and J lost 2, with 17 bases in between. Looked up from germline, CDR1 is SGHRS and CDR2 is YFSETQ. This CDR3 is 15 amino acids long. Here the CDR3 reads CASRALRENTDTQYF. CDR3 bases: TGCGCCAGCCGCGCCCTGAGGGAGAACACAGATACGCAGTATTTT.